The clone carrying this TCR beta chain was picked up a small number of times. In the original analysis: The authors estimated nucleated cell counts from reference gene primer amplification. Libraries were prepared by immunoSEQ multiplex PCR; TCRdb keeps only in-frame clonotypes and omits some of them. That table gives V, J and clone size, and the DNA gave D and trimming. The sample contains roughly 260,000 clones, roughly 90% of which appear only once. This record comes from a study of blood T cell repertoires in COVID-19. For the study at large: COVID-19 samples from acute and convalescent phases originated in the United States, Italy and Spain. From T cells, B-cell-depleted T cells, or PBMCs came the material, which was cDNA or gDNA.

Germline trimming cut 0 bases from V and 4 bases from J; bases unmatched to any gene: 3. This CDR3 is 16 amino acids long. Germline V gene sequence: CDR1 MNHNY, CDR2 SVGAGI (reference sequence). The rearrangement links TRBV6-6 to TRBJ2-1, with 10 bases that match TRBD2. This TCR was sampled from a woman in her thirties or forties who had recovered from COVID-19. Sequenced: peripheral blood. In DNA, the CDR3 is TGTGCCAGCAGTTACTCACTAGCGGGATCATACAATGAGCAGTTCTTC. Translation: CASSYSLAGSYNEQFF.